This TCR beta chain was sequenced for a study of human T cells and chemical hapten exposure. Looking at the study overall: Small discrepancies in pooled library volume mainly accounted for the varying TCR yields per sample.

Time point described: patch test 1, 2 weeks after DPC sensitization. Treatment defined: therapeutic diphenylcyclopropenone sensitization with weekly scalp DPC. Blood draws preceded each patch test application. This clonotype was observed a few times. What it recognizes is unknown. General observations from the study: It was expanded TCRs that formed significantly more large CDR3 similarity clusters than controls did.

In the original workflow: Counting gave a median of around 89,000 TCRs per sample, with values ranging from about 23,224 to 690,600. TCRdb ran MiXCR on the RACE reads and lists one entry per CDR3 protein. The V and J calls follow TCRdb's processing rather than the paper's. The sample gives around 75,000 distinct CDR3 sequences, roughly 12% of which show up once; 3.5% is in the top ten. V was trimmed by 2 bases and J by 0 bases, leaving 10 bases between them. Germline lookup yields CDR1 MNHEY and CDR2 SVGAGI. There are 15 residues in the CDR3. The sequence came from a woman aged 60-70 years with alopecia areata. Some clones in this sample may be carry-over from other donors' samples. This material consisted of whole blood, taken in connection with sensitization to the hapten diphenylcyclopropenone (DPC). The V call is TRBV6-5, the J call TRBJ1-1; weak D call: TRBD1 (5 bases). CDR3 sequence: CASSYRTSMNTEAFF. Here the CDR3 DNA reads TGTGCCAGCAGTTACCGGACAAGCATGAACACTGAAGCTTTCTTT.